The T cell receptor (beta chain) under discussion was sequenced for a study of T cells after yellow fever vaccination. Study overall: With SMART-Seq v4 Ultra Low Input, the fractions containing low cell numbers were prepared. Study results and limitations: The booster saw the reappearance of most primary-vaccination clones (about 95% CD4, less than 90% CD8).

A process of 5'RACE template switching, which added a universal primer site and UMIs, was used to make TCR cDNA. TCRdb ran MiXCR on the 5' RACE reads and lists one entry per CDR3 protein. The sample records 450,000 to 600,000 distinct CDR3 sequences, 17% being singletons. The table lists this clonotype with many counts. No antigen is known for it. The CDR3 consists of 14 residues. From germline, CDR1 is SQVTM and CDR2 ANQGSEA. V was clipped by 6 bases and J by 2 bases, with 16 bases between them. This chain joins TRBV29-1 and TRBJ2-5; perhaps D is TRBD1 or TRBD2 (5 bases each). The TCR comes from a man between 18 and 29 years old who received the YFV17D yellow fever vaccine. The input for sequencing was PBMCs, taken roughly 5 days after the first yellow fever vaccination. CDR3 nucleotides: TGCAGCGTCCCGCTTGGGGGTTATCAAGAGACCCAGTACTTC. Amino acid sequence: CSVPLGGYQETQYF. The entire variable domain, with the rest obtained from reference TRBV29-1 and TRBJ2-5, is as follows: SAVISQKPSRDICQRGTSLTIQCQVDSQVTMMFWYRQQPGQSLTLIATANQGSEATYESGFVIDKFPISRPNLTFSTLTVSNMSPEDSSIYLCSVPLGGYQETQYFGPGTRLLVL.